A single sample gave rise to the 6 T cell receptor beta chains below, sequenced in a study of shared clonotypes between healthy human individuals (dated by TCRdb to 2018 to 2020). The library was produced with the immunoSEQ multiplex PCR assay. Drawn from immuneACCESS, this table holds only the in-frame rearrangements with V and J called that TCRdb kept. Clones are partly lost; checked studies trace under half to an unresolved V gene and leave the rest unexplained. This sample has hundreds of thousands of clones in its table, and 60% to 85% of those were observed once. The ten largest account for over 10% of the sample. The sequenced sample was PBMCs. These receptors all stem from a middle-aged woman in good health. Some clones in this sample may be carry-over from other donors' samples.

The chain carries TRBV27 and TRBJ2-1; tentatively, D is TRBD2 (5 bases). The germline CDR1 and CDR2 sequences are MNHEY and SMNVEV (reference sequence). The ends were cut back, 4 bases at V and 3 bases at J, with 16 bases in the middle. The CDR3 is 16 residues long. CDR3 region: CASSSRRGFYYNEQFF. The DNA of the CDR3 is TGTGCCAGCAGTTCCCGCCGGGGATTCTACTACAATGAGCAGTTCTTC.

This clone was picked up a small number of times. This sample includes further DNA sequences coding for the same CDR3. The chain combines TRBV27 with TRBJ2-3, with TRBD2 matching 11 bases. There are 16 residues in the CDR3. V trimming: 4 bases; J trimming: 3 bases; junction bases outside the gene matches: 6. Germline CDR1 and CDR2: MNHEY and SMNVEV (reference sequence). CDR3 nucleotides: TGTGCCAGCAGTTCGCCAAGACTAGCGGGGACAGATACGCAGTATTTT. This codes for CASSSPRLAGTDTQYF.

The rearrangement uses TRBV11-3 and TRBJ2-5; possibly TRBD1 for D (6 bases). Germline V CDR1 and CDR2: SGHNT, YENEEA. The CDR3 extends over 14 amino acids. Between the trimmed V and J ends, which lost 5 bases and 5 bases, there was a span of 15 bases. CDR3 sequence reads: CASSPNRVGETQYF. CDR3 sequence (DNA): TGTGCCAGCAGCCCGAACAGGGTCGGGGAGACCCAGTACTTC.

In this sample, this clone turned up once. The chain recombines TRBV6-6 with TRBJ2-1, with D unresolved. The CDR3 length is 14 residues. V was pared by 6 bases and J by 5 bases, with 14 bases between. Germline V gives CDR1 MNHNY, CDR2 SVGAGI (reference sequence). This CDR3 reads CASRARTEDNEQFF. The CDR3 nucleotides are TGTGCCAGCAGGGCCAGGACCGAGGACAATGAGCAGTTCTTC.

The chain carries TRBV25-1 and TRBJ2-7; the match to TRBD1 covers 11 bases. J lost 5 bases, V lost 4 bases, and 7 bases had no gene match. Germline V gives CDR1 MGHDK, CDR2 SYGVNS. The CDR3 sequence is 15 residues long. The CDR3 sequence is CASSVGQGALHEQYF. The CDR3 DNA sequence: TGTGCCAGCAGTGTCGGACAGGGGGCGCTCCACGAGCAGTACTTC.

This clone has just a few counts. In DNA form, the CDR3 reads TGTGCCAGCAACAAGGGGGGAGGGCCCAATGAGCAGTTCTTC. Amino acids: CASNKGGGPNEQFF. The chain uses TRBV4-2 and TRBJ2-1; possibly TRBD2 for D (7 bases). The CDR3 is 14 residues long. Trimming removed 7 bases from V and 6 bases from J, with 16 bases in between. The germline V gene has CDR1 LGHNA and CDR2 YNFKEQ.